These 13 T cell receptor beta chains were sequenced from one sample in a study of spatial heterogeneity in lung cancer. The time point here: sample taken at primary tumor resection. Antigens of these TCRs are unknown. Each CDR3 protein is one row after TCRdb ran MiXCR on the 5' RACE reads. The sample lists fewer than 300 distinct CDR3 sequences, under 30% seen once, with more than 20% in the top ten. Study-wide results and limits: It was found that expanded intratumoral alpha and beta TCR counts tracked tumor mutation counts.

The starting material was lung tumor tissue, obtained at surgery. The receptors shown here come from a male donor with early-stage non-small cell lung cancer.

A few counts support this clonotype. This beta chain represents an off-target read in a library built for alpha chains; its size is of limited meaning. The rearrangement joins TRBV5-1 to TRBJ1-6; the D is unclear. CDR1 SGHRS and CDR2 YFSETQ come from the germline V gene. Trimming left V 4 bases short and J 7 bases short, with 15 bases between. There are 15 residues in the CDR3. CDR3 sequence reads: CASSADGRTNSPLHF. The CDR3 DNA reads as TGCGCCAGCAGCGCGGACGGCAGGACGAATTCACCCCTCCACTTT.

In this sample, this clonotype turned up a few times. This beta chain is an unintended read in a library built for alpha chains; its size means little. V is TRBV12-3 or TRBV12-4 and J is TRBJ2-1, with D hard to call. The CDR3 sequence is 14 residues long. V dropped 10 bases and J dropped 6 bases, with 19 bases sitting between them. The CDR3 loop reads CATDEQERGNEQFF. CDR3 sequence (DNA): TGTGCCACCGATGAACAAGAGAGAGGCAATGAGCAGTTCTTC.

Worth noting for this clonotype: This beta chain appears as a stray read in a library generated for alpha chains; its size is not informative. The chain couples TRBV20-1 to TRBJ1-5, with D hard to call. The CDR3 spans 16 residues. CDR1 is DFQATT and CDR2 is SNEGSKA in the germline V gene (reference sequence). V shed 0 bases and J shed 0 bases, with 12 bases lying between them. In nucleotides, the CDR3 is TGCAGTGCTAGAGATCCAATTCCTGATAGCAATCAGCCCCAGCATTTT. Amino acids: CSARDPIPDSNQPQHF.

To note about this clonotype: Found in a library prepared for alpha chains, this beta chain is an off-target read, and its abundance has little meaning. This chain links TRBV27 with TRBJ2-1; 8 bases are a match to TRBD1. Germline CDR1 reads MNHEY; CDR2 reads SMNVEV (reference sequence). Trimming at V came to 5 bases and at J to 10 bases, leaving 13 bases not matched to a gene. This CDR3 has 15 amino acids. The CDR3 DNA sequence: TGTGCCAGCAGTCCCTATTCGACAGGGGCATGGGAGCAGTTCTTC. Amino acid sequence: CASSPYSTGAWEQFF.

A note on this clonotype: This beta chain slipped into a library made for alpha chains as a stray read, so its size is not meaningful. This chain's CDR3 is CASFTGADSPLHF. In DNA, the CDR3 is TGTGCCAGCTTCACGGGGGCCGATTCACCCCTCCACTTT. The chain has TRBV28 and TRBJ1-6; TRBD1 is a possible D gene (6 bases). The V end lost 8 bases, the J end lost 8 bases, and 13 bases lay between the germline ends. CDR1 is MDHEN, CDR2 SYDVKM, per germline. This CDR3 is built from 13 residues.

In its sample, this clonotype is hyperexpanded. The library was built for alpha chains, so this beta chain is an off-target read and its size means little. The chain couples TRBV7-2 to TRBJ2-3, with 14 bases aligning to TRBD2. The germline gives CDR1 SGHTA, CDR2 FQGNSA. The junction had 5 bases not matched to a gene; V was cut back by 3 bases and J by 0 bases. The CDR3 has 18 amino acids. The CDR3 reads CASSFGLAGGASTDTQYF. The CDR3 DNA sequence: TGTGCCAGCAGCTTCGGACTAGCGGGAGGCGCTAGCACAGATACGCAGTATTTT. The full variable domain, with the rest looked up from reference TRBV7-2 and TRBJ2-3, is GAGVSQSPSNKVTEKGKDVELRCDPISGHTALYWYRQSLGQGLEFLIYFQGNSAPDKSGLPSDRFSAERTGGSVSTLTIQRTQQEDSAVYLCASSFGLAGGASTDTQYFGPGTRLTVL.

Details on this clonotype: This beta chain represents an off-target read in a library built for alpha chains; its size is of limited meaning. The chain couples TRBV12-3 or TRBV12-4 to TRBJ2-5; D may correspond to TRBD1 or TRBD2 (5 bases each). The germline V and J ends were trimmed by 8 bases and 4 bases, with 14 bases remaining between them. The CDR3 consists of 13 residues. For the CDR3, the DNA is TGTGCCAGCGGTCAGGGAGCGGCAGAGACCCAGTACTTC. This gives the protein CASGQGAAETQYF.

As regards this clonotype: A library made for alpha chains picked up this beta chain off target, so its size means little. The V gene is TRBV6-5, the J gene TRBJ1-4; TRBD1 aligns across 9 bases. This CDR3 spans 17 amino acids. Germline V CDR1 and CDR2: MNHEY, SVGAGI. J was trimmed by 7 bases and V by 1 base; bases with no gene match: 10. In DNA, the CDR3 is TGTGCCAGCAGTTACTTGGGACAGGGAAGCAGGGCTGAAAAACTGTTTTTT. It codes for CASSYLGQGSRAEKLFF.

Points on this clonotype: This beta chain was picked up by a library intended for alpha chains and is off target, so its count carries little meaning. The chain carries TRBV10-3 and TRBJ2-7; 7 positions match TRBD2. Germline CDR1 ENHRY, CDR2 SYGVKD. There are 14 residues in the CDR3. The trim removed 3 bases at V and 3 bases at J, leaving 5 bases unmatched. The CDR3 coding sequence is TGTGCCATCAGTGATATACGGGGGGACTACGAGCAGTACTTC. Translation gives CAISDIRGDYEQYF.

This clonotype was found a few times. The library was built for alpha chains, so this beta chain is an off-target read and its size means little. The chain joins TRBV20-1 to TRBJ1-3; no clear D. Trimming removed 5 bases from V and 0 bases from J, with 8 bases in between. Germline-derived CDR1 and CDR2 are DFQATT and SNEGSKA (reference sequence). The CDR3 has 13 amino acids. The CDR3 loop is CSAGGYSGNTIYF. The DNA of the CDR3 is TGCAGTGCTGGAGGGTACTCTGGAAACACCATATATTTT.

Judged by abundance, this clonotype is hyperexpanded. This beta chain came through as a stray read in a library set up for alpha chains, and its size says little. The chain has TRBV28 and TRBJ2-7, with no clear D. From germline, CDR1 is MDHEN and CDR2 SYDVKM. The CDR3 has 12 residues. V was clipped by 3 bases and J by 6 bases, with 9 bases between them. CDR3 in DNA: TGTGCCAGCAGTTTGAATCCGTCCGAGCAGTACTTC. It is translated as CASSLNPSEQYF.

Details on this clonotype: Little can be read into the size of this beta chain, an off-target read in a library designed for alpha chains. The V call is TRBV10-3, the J call TRBJ1-1; D remains ambiguous. The CDR3 extends over 16 amino acids. Germline assignment: CDR1 ENHRY and CDR2 SYGVKD. V dropped 0 bases and J dropped 3 bases, with 14 bases sitting between them. DNA of the CDR3: TGTGCCATCAGTGAGTCGATGGCTGGCAACCACACTGAAGCTTTCTTT. Its translation is CAISESMAGNHTEAFF.

This clonotype ranks as large. A library prepared for alpha chains yielded this beta chain as an off-target read; its size is of little meaning. The chain uses TRBV9 and TRBJ1-5; D is unresolved. V was pared by 2 bases and J by 0 bases, with 9 bases between. Germline-derived CDR1 and CDR2 are SGDLS and YYNGEE. The CDR3 is 15 amino acids. DNA for the CDR3: TGTGCCAGCAGCGTGAACGGGGATAGCAATCAGCCCCAGCATTTT. This sequence encodes CASSVNGDSNQPQHF.